This T cell receptor (beta chain) is from a study of T cell responses to AZD1222 COVID-19 vaccine. Sequencing was performed with immunoSEQ multiplex PCR; in TCRdb, only in-frame clones are kept and a portion is missing. This sample carries over 100,000 clones, 87% of them seen once, and the ten largest clones take roughly 4.5%. V was trimmed by 4 bases and J by 5 bases, leaving 15 bases between them. Germline values: CDR1 SGDLS, CDR2 YYNGEE. CDR3 size: 14 residues. The gene calls are TRBV9 and TRBJ2-5; D is unclear. The origin of this receptor is an adult who received the AZD1222 COVID-19 vaccine. The sample in question was peripheral blood, obtained 28 days after the second AZD1222 dose. The CDR3 region is CASSPPNDLETQYF. The CDR3 bases are TGTGCCAGCAGCCCCCCTAACGACCTCGAGACCCAGTACTTC. Complete variable domain (other parts from reference TRBV9 and TRBJ2-5): DSGVTQTPKHLITATGQRVTLRCSPRSGDLSVYWYQQSLDQGLQFLIQYYNGEERAKGNILERFSAQQFPDLHSELNLSSLELGDSALYFCASSPPNDLETQYFGPGTRLLVL.